Listed below are T cell receptor beta chains from one sample, sequenced in a study of persistence of HIV-infected CD4 T cells. Assay: immunoSEQ multiplex PCR; the TCRdb copy retains only in-frame clones and omits some. Among 40,000 to 55,000 clones listed, 88% were seen once. The antigens these receptors bind are not known. The input for sequencing was CD4+ T cells sorted from PBMCs after roughly 18-hour stimulation, taken from a patient who received antiretroviral therapy. Receptors originate from an adult woman with HIV who was CMV-seropositive. Each CDR3 is given without its conserved first and last residue. D genes are given only for firm matches. The size of a clone is reported for some rows only, either as once, few or many, or as a class for expanded clones.

clone size,D gene,V gene,J gene,CDR3 protein
few,NA,TRBV30,TRBJ2-3,AWGSLGQGTQY
NA,TRBD1,TRBV10-3,TRBJ1-1,AISGGGGLDTEAF
NA,NA,TRBV5-4,TRBJ1-1,ASSRTGTEAF
NA,NA,TRBV19,TRBJ1-5,ASSIGGQPQH
once,NA,TRBV2,TRBJ1-2,ASPDASNYGYT
NA,NA,TRBV9,TRBJ1-1,ASSPTLTGIFTEAF
NA,NA,TRBV30,TRBJ1-1,AWSDQRGAF
few,NA,TRBV18,TRBJ1-5,ASSPWGVGQPQH
few,NA,TRBV15,TRBJ1-1,ATSRDRPAEAF
NA,NA,TRBV9,TRBJ2-7,ASSSTPGAEQY
NA,TRBD1,TRBV3-1/TRBV3-2,TRBJ1-1,ASSPTGRNTEAF
NA,NA,TRBV30,TRBJ1-5,ASGGDRQPQH
NA,TRBD1,TRBV9,TRBJ1-2,ASSARGTEEGYT
NA,TRBD1,TRBV6-4,TRBJ1-2,ASSDRQGLNYGYT
NA,NA,TRBV7-2,TRBJ1-3,ASSLAPAGTGNTIY
NA,TRBD1,TRBV5-1,TRBJ1-6,ASSQDRVYNSPLH
NA,NA,TRBV5-1,TRBJ1-1,ASIRSPMNTEAF
NA,NA,TRBV6-2/TRBV6-3,TRBJ2-5,ASSQSTREETQY
NA,NA,TRBV3-1/TRBV3-2,TRBJ1-1,ASSYLNTEAF
once,TRBD1,TRBV19,TRBJ1-4,ASRPGQGEKLF
NA,NA,TRBV11-3,TRBJ2-3,ASSLGTDTQY
once,NA,TRBV6-2/TRBV6-3,TRBJ2-4,ASSYNAGATKNIQY
once,NA,TRBV29-1,TRBJ2-3,SVGLGIADTQY
NA,NA,TRBV12-3/TRBV12-4,TRBJ1-1,ASSRDTSEAF
NA,NA,TRBV19,TRBJ2-5,ASSISTLYQETQY
NA,TRBD2,TRBV6-5,TRBJ2-3,ASSYTSGGITDTQY
NA,NA,TRBV27,TRBJ2-1,ASRATTYNEQF
few,NA,TRBV12-3/TRBV12-4,TRBJ1-1,ASRPTANTEAF
once,NA,TRBV6-5,TRBJ1-3,ASSYSRLSGNTIY
NA,NA,TRBV9,TRBJ2-7,ASNSGHQSSYEQY
NA,NA,TRBV3-1/TRBV3-2,TRBJ2-6,ASSPGIGSSGANVLT
NA,NA,TRBV6-5,TRBJ1-1,ASHDRTRGRAEAF
NA,NA,TRBV5-1,TRBJ1-4,ASSRGGSTGREKLF
NA,NA,TRBV9,TRBJ1-2,ASSVLGTKSYGYT
NA,TRBD1,TRBV6-6,TRBJ1-1,ASSYGQGAAEAF
NA,TRBD1,TRBV2,TRBJ1-5,ASTQGQAQNQPQH
NA,TRBD2,TRBV5-4,TRBJ2-1,ASSFTSGASSYNEQF
NA,NA,TRBV5-1,TRBJ2-5,ASSHAPSKETQY
NA,NA,TRBV5-1,TRBJ1-5,ASAWHWDQPQH
NA,TRBD1,TRBV19,TRBJ1-2,ASSIPGTGTTGYT
NA,TRBD2,TRBV24-1,TRBJ2-1,ATSTSGGYNEQF
NA,TRBD1,TRBV4-2,TRBJ1-1,ASSRDRVETEAF
NA,TRBD1,TRBV19,TRBJ2-3,ASSIGGGPDTQY
NA,NA,TRBV20-1,TRBJ1-3,SAAFGNTIY
NA,TRBD1,TRBV19,TRBJ2-2,ASKPFGTGITGELF
NA,NA,TRBV3-1/TRBV3-2,TRBJ1-5,ASSPRENNQSQH
once,NA,TRBV5-6,TRBJ2-7,ASSPLRGHEQY
NA,NA,TRBV6-5,TRBJ2-2,ASGGFVIGELF
NA,NA,TRBV6-1,TRBJ1-5,ASSEFKNQPQH